The clone carrying this T cell receptor (beta chain) showed up just once. Synthesis of TCR beta cDNA was carried out from approximately 500 ng total RNA with a constant-region primer. A slightly modified ARM-PCR protocol with three nested multiplex PCR rounds produced these TCR beta libraries. Amplification in the first two PCR rounds was performed using TRBV1-TRBV30 forward primers and a C-beta reverse primer for 10 cycles each. MiXCR, run by TCRdb on the multiplex PCR reads, gives a single entry per CDR3 protein. The sample contains approximately 330,000 distinct CDR3 sequences, about 61% of which appear only once. This sample stems from a study of tumor-infiltrating lymphocytes in primary liver carcinoma. Study at large: The neoplasms were of stage T1-T3 N0M0, with dimensions of roughly 4.2 to 10 cm across.

Blood RNA was derived from unsorted whole blood, and germline DNA was extracted too. This CDR3 is 14 amino acids long. V dropped 1 base and J dropped 2 bases, with 8 bases sitting between them. This TCR came from a man aged 35 to 55 with primary liver carcinoma and hepatitis B virus infection. J is TRBJ2-5 and V is TRBV12-3 or TRBV12-4; TRBD1 is a possible D gene (6 bases). The sample taken for sequencing was peripheral blood. CDR3 sequence (DNA): TGTGCCAGCAGTTTAGTGACAGGTCAAGAGACCCAGTACTTC. Amino acid sequence: CASSLVTGQETQYF.